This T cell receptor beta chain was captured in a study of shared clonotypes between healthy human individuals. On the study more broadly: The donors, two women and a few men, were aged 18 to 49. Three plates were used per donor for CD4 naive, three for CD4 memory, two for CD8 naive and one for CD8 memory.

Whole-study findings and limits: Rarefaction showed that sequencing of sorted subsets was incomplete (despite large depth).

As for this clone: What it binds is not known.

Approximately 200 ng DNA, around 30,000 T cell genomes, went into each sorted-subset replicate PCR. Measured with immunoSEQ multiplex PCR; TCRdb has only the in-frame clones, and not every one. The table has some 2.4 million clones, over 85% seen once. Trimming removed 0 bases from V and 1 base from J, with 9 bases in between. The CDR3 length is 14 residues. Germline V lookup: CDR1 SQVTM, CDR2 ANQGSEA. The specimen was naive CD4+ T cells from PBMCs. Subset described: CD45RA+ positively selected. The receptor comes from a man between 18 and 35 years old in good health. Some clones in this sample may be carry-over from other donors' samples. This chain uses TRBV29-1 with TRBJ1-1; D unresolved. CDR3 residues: CSVEELYRNTEAFF. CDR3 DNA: TGCAGCGTTGAAGAACTATACAGGAACACTGAAGCTTTCTTT.